These 10 T cell receptor beta chains share one sample of origin, sequenced in a study of regulatory T cells in long-lasting Graves disease. As for time point: newly diagnosed GD, antithyroid drugs for less than 3 months. With RNA extracted from PBMCs as input, the TCR library was made. TCR beta libraries were built with iRepertoire HTBI primers and Arm-PCR of CDR3 regions. A single record per CDR3 protein comes from TCRdb applying MiXCR to the multiplex PCR reads. Among 400,000 to 650,000 distinct CDR3 sequences listed, about 16% were seen once. This sample also appeared in a second study, on T cells in Graves' hyperthyroidism and ophthalmopathy.

The material sequenced was peripheral blood mononuclear cells (PBMCs), taken at new diagnosis, from a patient treated with antithyroid drugs. These receptors were obtained from a woman between 40 and 65 years old with Graves disease.

Comment on this clonotype: A far larger clone differs by one base, so this is likely a read error. This chain connects TRBV3-1 to TRBJ1-1; D uncertain. Per the germline V gene, CDR1 is LGHDT and CDR2 is YNNKEL (reference sequence). The CDR3 runs 12 residues. Here the CDR3 reads CVSSRRDTEAFF. DNA for the CDR3: TGTGTCAGCAGCCGCCGGGACACTGAAGCTTTCTTT. Full variable domain (missing parts from reference TRBV3-1 and TRBJ1-1): DTAVSQTPKYLVTQMGNDKSIKCEQNLGHDTMYWYKQDSKKFLKIMFSYNNKELIINETVPNRFSPKSPDKAHLNLHINSLELGDSAVYFCVSSRRDTEAFFGQGTRLTVV.

This clonotype was seen a handful of times. V gene TRBV18 combines with J gene TRBJ2-3, with 9 nucleotides matching TRBD1. The CDR3 extends over 16 amino acids. Germline assignment: CDR1 KGHSH and CDR2 LQKENI. V gave up 3 bases and J gave up 1 base; unmatched junction bases: 5. Written as DNA, the CDR3 is TGTGCCAGCTCACCGCCGGACAGGGGTGGCACAGATACGCAGTATTTT. Translating gives CASSPPDRGGTDTQYF.

This clonotype was counted many times. V gene TRBV6-1 combines with J gene TRBJ1-5, with D perhaps TRBD1 (6 bases). The CDR3 consists of 14 residues. From germline, CDR1 is MNHNS and CDR2 SASEGT. Trimming removed 5 bases at V and 4 bases at J, with 12 bases between. The CDR3 DNA reads TGTGCCAGCAGTCGATGGCAGGGGAATCAGCCCCAGCATTTT. Translated, it gives CASSRWQGNQPQHF.

The J gene is TRBJ1-2, the V gene TRBV18, with D unclear. CDR1 KGHSH and CDR2 LQKENI come from the germline V gene. CDR3 length equals 12 residues. Trimming pared 1 base from V and 7 bases from J, leaving 7 bases between. CDR3 nucleotide sequence: TGTGCCAGCTCACCACAGGCTTCTGGCTACACCTTC. Encoded protein: CASSPQASGYTF.

This clonotype has ten or more counts. V usage is TRBV11-2 and J usage is TRBJ2-7; a weak D match, TRBD2 (6 bases). Per the germline V gene, CDR1 is SGHAT and CDR2 is FQNNGV. The CDR3 has 13 residues. V was clipped by 5 bases and J by 4 bases, with 12 bases between them. The CDR3: CASSTQAGYEQYF. The CDR3 DNA reads as TGTGCCAGCAGCACCCAAGCGGGTTACGAGCAGTACTTC.

This clonotype was observed many times. The chain employs TRBV2 and TRBJ2-7; TRBD2 agrees at 8 bases. The CDR3 is 13 amino acids. The J segment lost 3 bases and the V segment lost 8 bases, leaving 6 bases of the junction unmatched. Germline-derived CDR1 and CDR2 are SNHLY and FYNNEI. The CDR3 loop is CASELAANYEQYF. CDR3 sequence (DNA): TGTGCCAGCGAACTAGCGGCGAACTACGAGCAGTACTTC.

Ten or more counts support this clonotype. The rearrangement joins TRBV11-2 to TRBJ2-3; tentative D call: TRBD2 (5 bases). Between the trimmed V and J ends, which lost 2 bases and 2 bases, there was a span of 14 bases. The V gene's germline CDR1 is SGHAT and CDR2 FQNNGV. The length of the CDR3 is 16 residues. The CDR3 DNA is TGTGCCAGCAGCTTAAGGCGGGCCACTGTCACAGATACGCAGTATTTT. Translating it yields CASSLRRATVTDTQYF.

The rearrangement joins TRBV6-1 to TRBJ1-2, with D possibly being TRBD1 (6 bases). Trimming pared 6 bases from V and 7 bases from J, leaving 21 bases between. CDR1 and CDR2 (germline): MNHNS, SASEGT. The CDR3 contains 15 residues. CDR3 bases: TGTGCCAGCAGCGAACTGACCCAGGGGCGGGGTGGCTACACCTTC. Protein product: CASSELTQGRGGYTF.

The rearrangement uses TRBV6-4 and TRBJ2-1; tentatively, D is TRBD2 (5 bases). CDR1 MRHNA and CDR2 SNTAGT come from the germline V gene. V was trimmed by 3 bases and J by 12 bases, leaving 18 bases between them. The CDR3 contains 14 residues. The CDR3 region is CASSEASGSAGQFF. The CDR3 nucleotides read TGTGCCAGCAGTGAAGCCAGTGGCTCCGCGGGGCAGTTCTTC.

In this sample, this clonotype turned up a few times. This sequence joins TRBV2 and TRBJ2-2; a possible D gene is TRBD2 (6 bases). V dropped 3 bases and J dropped 2 bases, with 16 bases sitting between them. Per germline, CDR1 SNHLY and CDR2 FYNNEI. This CDR3 spans 17 amino acids. The CDR3 DNA reads TGTGCCAGCAGTGACACCCCCGCGGGGCGTAACACCGGGGAGCTGTTTTTT. It yields the protein CASSDTPAGRNTGELFF.